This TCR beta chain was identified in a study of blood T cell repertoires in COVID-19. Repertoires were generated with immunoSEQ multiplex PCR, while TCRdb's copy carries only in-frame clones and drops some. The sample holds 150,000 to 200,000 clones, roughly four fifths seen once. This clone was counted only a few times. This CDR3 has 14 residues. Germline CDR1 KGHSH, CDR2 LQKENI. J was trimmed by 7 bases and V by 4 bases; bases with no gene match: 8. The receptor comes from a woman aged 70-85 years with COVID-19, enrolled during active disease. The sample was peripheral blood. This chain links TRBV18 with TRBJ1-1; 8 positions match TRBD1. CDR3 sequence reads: CASSHMDRDVEAFF. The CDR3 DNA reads TGTGCCAGCTCACATATGGACAGGGATGTTGAAGCTTTCTTT. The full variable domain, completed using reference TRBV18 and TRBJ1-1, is NAGVMQNPRHLVRRRGQEARLRCSPMKGHSHVYWYRQLPEEGLKFMVYLQKENIIDESGMPKERFSAEFPKEGPSILRIQQVVRGDSAAYFCASSHMDRDVEAFFGQGTRLTVV.